There are a few counts of the clone carrying this T cell receptor (beta chain). Its antigen is unidentified. The sample belongs to a study of T-cell memory formation after mild COVID-19. Study conclusions and caveats: Mostly located in CM and EM were contracting CD4+ clones, with contracting CD8+ clones located in EMRA.

The CDR3 totals 15 residues. Germline loops: CDR1 KGHSH, CDR2 LQKENI. Trimming stripped 3 bases from V and 5 bases from J, with 13 bases between. Each CDR3 protein gets one entry after TCRdb re-called the 5' RACE reads with MiXCR. Of roughly 350,000 distinct CDR3 sequences in the sample, 20% to 25% were seen once. V is TRBV18 and J is TRBJ1-4; D gene unclear. This TCR was recovered from an adult woman who had mild COVID-19 (a few samples of this study predate the infection). Cell type and time point are not known. Sequencing input: PBMCs or a T cell subset sorted from them (not recorded which). CDR3 loop: CASSPNSSGNEKLFF. CDR3 DNA sequence: TGTGCCAGCTCACCGAACAGTAGTGGCAATGAAAAACTGTTTTTT.